Listed below are T cell receptor beta chains from one sample, sequenced in a study of OX40 agonist ivuxolimab in advanced cancers. TCRdb's table, derived via immunoSEQ multiplex PCR, lists solely in-frame clones and lacks some. The repertoire has about 64,000 clones, around 84% of them found once; the top ten carry approximately 2.2%. Source: CD4+ or CD8+ T cells sorted from blood, taken in a trial of the OX40 agonist ivuxolimab. These receptors all come from an adult with an advanced solid tumor such as melanoma, head and neck, liver or kidney cancer. Both conserved end residues are part of each CDR3. The D gene is left open where the match is weak. Expanded clones get a size class; other rows say once, few or many, or leave the size out.

J: TRBJ2-5
size: NA
D: TRBD2
V: TRBV9
DNA: TGTGCCAGCAGCCCAGGACTAGCGGGGGGCTGGGAGACCCAGTACTTC
CDR3: CASSPGLAGGWETQYF

J: TRBJ2-5
size: few
D: NA
V: TRBV30
DNA: TGTGCCTGGTTCGGGGTTTTTCAAGAGACCCAGTACTTC
CDR3: CAWFGVFQETQYF

J: TRBJ1-1
size: few
D: NA
V: TRBV9
DNA: TGTGCCAGCAGCGTAGGGAGGGACACGATGTCAACTGAAGCTTTCTTT
CDR3: CASSVGRDTMSTEAFF

J: TRBJ2-2
size: NA
D: TRBD2
V: TRBV4-2
DNA: TGTGCCAGCAGCCCTAGGGAGGGGGGGGAGCTGTTTTTT
CDR3: CASSPREGGELFF

J: TRBJ2-7
size: NA
D: TRBD1
V: TRBV30
DNA: TGTGCCTGGAGTGGACGGACAGGGGTCGGCGAGCAGTACTTC
CDR3: CAWSGRTGVGEQYF

J: TRBJ2-5
size: NA
D: NA
V: TRBV10-3
DNA: TGTGCCATCAGTGAGTCGTCGCTGGGCCAAGAGACCCAGTACTTC
CDR3: CAISESSLGQETQYF

J: TRBJ1-1
size: NA
D: NA
V: TRBV5-4
DNA: TGTGCCAGCAGCAAAGAGACAGTCTTTACTGAAGCTTTCTTT
CDR3: CASSKETVFTEAFF

J: TRBJ1-1
size: NA
D: NA
V: TRBV7-6
DNA: TGTGCCAGCAGACAGCCGAACACTGAAGCTTTCTTT
CDR3: CASRQPNTEAFF

J: TRBJ1-3
size: NA
D: TRBD1
V: TRBV6-1
DNA: TGTGCCAGCAGTGTGGAGGGGGCCGGAGGAAACACCATATATTTT
CDR3: CASSVEGAGGNTIYF

J: TRBJ1-6
size: NA
D: NA
V: TRBV15
DNA: TGTGCCACCAGCGGAGCCCAGTATAATTCACCCCTCCACTTT
CDR3: CATSGAQYNSPLHF

J: TRBJ2-5
size: few
D: NA
V: TRBV25-1
DNA: TGTGCCAGCAGTGAACGACAGCTCCAAGAGACCCAGTACTTC
CDR3: CASSERQLQETQYF

J: TRBJ2-7
size: NA
D: TRBD1
V: TRBV6-6
DNA: TGTGCCAAGGGACAGGAGCCAGCCTACGAGCAGTACTTC
CDR3: CAKGQEPAYEQYF

J: TRBJ1-4
size: NA
D: NA
V: TRBV15
DNA: TGTGCCACCAGCACACCGGTTCGGGGCAGTAATGAAAAACTGTTTTTT
CDR3: CATSTPVRGSNEKLFF

J: TRBJ1-5
size: NA
D: NA
V: TRBV2
DNA: TGTGCCAGCAGTGAATGGGTGCCCAATCAGCCCCAGCATTTT
CDR3: CASSEWVPNQPQHF

J: TRBJ1-5
size: NA
D: NA
V: TRBV28
DNA: TGTGCCAGCAGCACAGGGAGTAATCAGCCCCAGCATTTT
CDR3: CASSTGSNQPQHF

J: TRBJ1-4
size: once
D: TRBD1
V: TRBV10-2
DNA: TGCGCCAGCAGAGCGGGACAGGGCAGCGAAAAACTGTTTTTT
CDR3: CASRAGQGSEKLFF

J: TRBJ2-5
size: NA
D: NA
V: TRBV9
DNA: TGTGCCAGCAGCGGAAGGGGTTTTCAAGAGACCCAGTACTTC
CDR3: CASSGRGFQETQYF

J: TRBJ1-1
size: NA
D: NA
V: TRBV6-5
DNA: TGTGCCAGCAGTTACTCGCGAGGACCTGAAGCTTTCTTT
CDR3: CASSYSRGPEAFF